This T cell receptor beta chain was profiled in a study of regulatory T cells in long-lasting Graves disease. Study-level results: Among samples with persistent disease, TRBV28, TRBJ1-2 and TRBJ2-5 were favored. Authors noted too few samples as a limitation.

Investigators prepared the TCR beta libraries by applying iRepertoire HTBI primers and Arm-PCR of CDR3 regions. TCRdb re-called the multiplex PCR reads through MiXCR, storing one row per CDR3 protein. The sample shows 350,000 to 500,000 distinct CDR3 sequences, under 25% of them seen only once. Time point noted: persistent/refractory GD, antithyroid drugs over 5 years with positive TRAb. PBMC RNA was the source of the TCR library. Patients hailed from an endocrinology department in Xi'an, China. With respect to this clonotype: What it recognizes is unknown.

The germline V and J ends were trimmed by 3 bases and 5 bases, with 8 bases remaining between them. Germline lookup yields CDR1 SGHDN and CDR2 FVKESK. The CDR3 runs 12 residues. The sequence was collected from a female donor with Graves disease. The chain employs TRBV14 and TRBJ2-7; D not resolved. Sequences were derived from peripheral blood mononuclear cells (PBMCs), sampled when the disease was refractory, from a patient treated with antithyroid drugs. This chain's CDR3 is CASSQIDHEQYF. The CDR3 DNA reads TGTGCCAGCAGCCAGATAGATCACGAGCAGTACTTC.